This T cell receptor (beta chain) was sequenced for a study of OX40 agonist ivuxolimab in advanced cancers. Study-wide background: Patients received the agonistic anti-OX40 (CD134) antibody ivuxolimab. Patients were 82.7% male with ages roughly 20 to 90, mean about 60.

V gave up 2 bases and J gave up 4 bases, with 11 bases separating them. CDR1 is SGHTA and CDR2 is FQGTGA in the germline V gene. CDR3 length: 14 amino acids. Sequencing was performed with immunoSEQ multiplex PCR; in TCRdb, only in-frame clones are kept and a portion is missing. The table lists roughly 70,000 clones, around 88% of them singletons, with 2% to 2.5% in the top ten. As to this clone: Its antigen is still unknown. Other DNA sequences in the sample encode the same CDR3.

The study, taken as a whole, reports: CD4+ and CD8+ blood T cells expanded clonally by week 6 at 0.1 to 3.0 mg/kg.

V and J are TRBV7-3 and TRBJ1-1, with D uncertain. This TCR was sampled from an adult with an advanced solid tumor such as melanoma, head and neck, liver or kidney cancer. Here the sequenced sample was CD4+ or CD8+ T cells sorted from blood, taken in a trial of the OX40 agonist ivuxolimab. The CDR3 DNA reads TGTGCCAGCAGCTTATTGGGAGGATCCACTGAAGCTTTCTTT. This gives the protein CASSLLGGSTEAFF.